This T cell receptor beta chain was sequenced during a study of blood T cell repertoires in COVID-19. Sequencing was performed with immunoSEQ multiplex PCR; in TCRdb, only in-frame clones are kept and a portion is missing. Among about 120,000 clones listed, roughly 85% were seen once. The germline V and J ends were trimmed by 2 bases and 6 bases, with 10 bases remaining between them. Germline lookup yields CDR1 MNHNS and CDR2 SASEGT. The CDR3 extends over 13 amino acids. This clone was seen only a few times. Sequenced material: peripheral blood. The V and J genes are TRBV6-1 and TRBJ1-1; a possible D gene is TRBD1 (5 bases). The TCR sequence derives from a man under 40 with acute or convalescent COVID-19. Written as DNA, the CDR3 is TGTGCCAGCAGTGAACCAGGGATCGCTGAAGCTTTCTTT. Protein product: CASSEPGIAEAFF.